This T cell receptor beta chain was retrieved from a study of T cell changes during pregnancy in multiple sclerosis. Repertoires were generated with immunoSEQ multiplex PCR, while TCRdb's copy carries only in-frame clones and drops some. The sample records 45,000 to 55,000 clones, approximately 94% being singletons. The germline CDR1 and CDR2 sequences are PRHDT and FYEKMQ (reference sequence). This CDR3 spans 15 amino acids. V lost 0 bases to trimming and J lost 2 bases, with 10 bases between them. The source is a female donor with multiple sclerosis, enrolled in a pregnancy study. V and J are TRBV13 and TRBJ2-5, with D possibly matching TRBD2 (5 bases). Sequencing was performed on CD8+ T cells from peripheral blood mononuclear cells, taken before pregnancy. The DNA of the CDR3 is TGTGCCAGCAGCTTAGGCTCGGGGAGTCAAGAGACCCAGTACTTC. This encodes CASSLGSGSQETQYF.